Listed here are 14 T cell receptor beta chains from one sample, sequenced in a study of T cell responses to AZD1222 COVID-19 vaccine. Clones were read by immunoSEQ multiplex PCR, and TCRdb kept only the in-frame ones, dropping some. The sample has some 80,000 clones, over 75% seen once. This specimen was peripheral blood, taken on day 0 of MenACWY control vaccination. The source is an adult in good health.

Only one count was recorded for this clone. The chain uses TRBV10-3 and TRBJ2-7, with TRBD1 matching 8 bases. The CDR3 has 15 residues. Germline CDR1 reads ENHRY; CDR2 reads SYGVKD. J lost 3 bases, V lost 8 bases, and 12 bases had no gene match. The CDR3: CAIRWGTGELYEQYF. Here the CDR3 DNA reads TGTGCCATCCGTTGGGGGACAGGAGAACTCTACGAGCAGTACTTC.

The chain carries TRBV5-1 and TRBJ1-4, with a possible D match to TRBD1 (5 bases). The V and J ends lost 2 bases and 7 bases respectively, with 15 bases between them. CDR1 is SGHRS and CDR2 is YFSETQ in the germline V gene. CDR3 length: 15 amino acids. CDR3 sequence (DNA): TGCGCCAGCAGCTTAACCGGGACCCAAGGTGAAAAACTGTTTTTT. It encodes CASSLTGTQGEKLFF.

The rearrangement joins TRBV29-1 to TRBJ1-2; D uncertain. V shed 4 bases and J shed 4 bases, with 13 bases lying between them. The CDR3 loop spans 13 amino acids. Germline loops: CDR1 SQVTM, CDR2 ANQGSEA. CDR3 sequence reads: CSVVTLGSYGYTF. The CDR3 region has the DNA TGCAGCGTTGTAACCCTGGGGTCCTATGGCTACACCTTC. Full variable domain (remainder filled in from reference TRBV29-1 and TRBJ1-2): SAVISQKPSRDICQRGTSLTIQCQVDSQVTMMFWYRQQPGQSLTLIATANQGSEATYESGFVIDKFPISRPNLTFSTLTVSNMSPEDSSIYLCSVVTLGSYGYTFGSGTRLTVV.

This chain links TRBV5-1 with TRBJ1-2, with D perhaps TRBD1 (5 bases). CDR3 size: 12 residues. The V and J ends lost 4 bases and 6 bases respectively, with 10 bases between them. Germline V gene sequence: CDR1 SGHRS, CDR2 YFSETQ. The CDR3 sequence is CASSPLRDGYTF. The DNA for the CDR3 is TGCGCCAGCAGCCCCCTCAGGGATGGCTACACCTTC. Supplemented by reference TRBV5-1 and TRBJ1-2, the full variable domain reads KAGVTQTPRYLIKTRGQQVTLSCSPISGHRSVSWYQQTPGQGLQFLFEYFSETQRNKGNFPGRFSGRQFSNSRSEMNVSTLELGDSALYLCASSPLRDGYTFGSGTRLTVV.

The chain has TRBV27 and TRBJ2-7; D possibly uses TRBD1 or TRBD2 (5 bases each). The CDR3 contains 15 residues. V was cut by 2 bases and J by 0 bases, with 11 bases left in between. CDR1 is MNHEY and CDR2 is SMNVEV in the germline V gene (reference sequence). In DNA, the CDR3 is TGTGCCAGCAGTTTAAAACCGAGGGGCTCCTACGAGCAGTACTTC. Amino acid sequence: CASSLKPRGSYEQYF.

CDR3 region: CAFRLRGGVNYGYTF. Written as DNA, the CDR3 is TGTGCCTTCCGCCTAAGAGGAGGGGTTAACTATGGCTACACCTTC. The chain carries TRBV30 and TRBJ1-2; maybe TRBD1 (5 bases). CDR1 and CDR2 (germline): GTSNPN, SVGIG (reference sequence). The V end was cut by 7 bases, the J end by 1 base, with 19 bases between. The CDR3 is made up of 15 amino acids. The entire variable domain, with the rest obtained from reference TRBV30 and TRBJ1-2, is as follows: SQTIHQWPATLVQPVGSPLSLECTVEGTSNPNLYWYRQAAGRGLQLLFYSVGIGQISSEVPQNLSASRPQDRQFILSSKKLLLSDSGFYLCAFRLRGGVNYGYTFGSGTRLTVV.

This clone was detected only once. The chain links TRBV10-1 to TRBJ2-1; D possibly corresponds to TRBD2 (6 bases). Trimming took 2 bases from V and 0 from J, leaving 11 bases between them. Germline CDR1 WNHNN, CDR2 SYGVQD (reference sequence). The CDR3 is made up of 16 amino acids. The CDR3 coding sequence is TGCGCCAGCAGTGAGAGGCGGGGACCCTCCTACAATGAGCAGTTCTTC. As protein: CASSERRGPSYNEQFF.

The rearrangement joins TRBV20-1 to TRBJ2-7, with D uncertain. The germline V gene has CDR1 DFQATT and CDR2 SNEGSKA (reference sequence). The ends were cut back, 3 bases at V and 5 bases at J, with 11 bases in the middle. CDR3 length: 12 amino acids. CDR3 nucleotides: TGCAGTGCTAGTCCCCGGGCGGACGAGCAGTACTTC. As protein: CSASPRADEQYF.

This CDR3 is CASSTTGLEQYF. Here the CDR3 DNA reads TGTGCCAGTAGTACAACAGGGCTCGAGCAGTACTTC. V usage is TRBV19 and J usage is TRBJ2-7; a possible D gene is TRBD1 (6 bases). CDR3 size: 12 residues. Trimming pared 4 bases from V and 6 bases from J, leaving 10 bases between. Germline-derived CDR1 and CDR2 are LNHDA and SQIVND (reference sequence).

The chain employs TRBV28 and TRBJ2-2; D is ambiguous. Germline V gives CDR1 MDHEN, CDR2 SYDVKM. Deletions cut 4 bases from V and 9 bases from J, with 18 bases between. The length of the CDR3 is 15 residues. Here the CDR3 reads CASSSIALGGRELFF. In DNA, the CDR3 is TGTGCCAGCAGTTCCATCGCCCTAGGTGGCCGGGAGCTGTTTTTT.

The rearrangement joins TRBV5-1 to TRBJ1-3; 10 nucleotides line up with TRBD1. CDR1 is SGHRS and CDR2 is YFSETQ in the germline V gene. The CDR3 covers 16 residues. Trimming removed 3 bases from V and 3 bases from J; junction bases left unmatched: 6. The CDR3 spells CASSWTTGGSGNTIYF. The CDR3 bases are TGCGCCAGCAGCTGGACGACAGGGGGCAGTGGAAACACCATATATTTT.

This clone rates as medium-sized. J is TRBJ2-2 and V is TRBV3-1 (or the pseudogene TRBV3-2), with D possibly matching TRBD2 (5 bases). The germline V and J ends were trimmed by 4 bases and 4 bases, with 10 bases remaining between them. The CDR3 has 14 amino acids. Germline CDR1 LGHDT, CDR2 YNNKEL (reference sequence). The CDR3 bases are TGTGCCAGCAGCCCCACTAGAGGCACCGGGGAGCTGTTTTTT. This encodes CASSPTRGTGELFF.

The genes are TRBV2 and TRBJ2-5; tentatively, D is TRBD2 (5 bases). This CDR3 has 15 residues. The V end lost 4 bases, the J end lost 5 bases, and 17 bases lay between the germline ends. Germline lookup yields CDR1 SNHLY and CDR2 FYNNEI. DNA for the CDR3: TGTGCCAGCAGTGCCGGAGCGCTGCCGGGGGAGACCCAGTACTTC. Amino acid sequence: CASSAGALPGETQYF.

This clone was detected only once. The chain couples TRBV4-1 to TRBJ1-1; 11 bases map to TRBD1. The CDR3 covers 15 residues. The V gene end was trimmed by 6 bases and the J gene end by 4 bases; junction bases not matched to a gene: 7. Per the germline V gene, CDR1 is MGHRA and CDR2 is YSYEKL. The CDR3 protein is CASRRGQGAGTEAFF. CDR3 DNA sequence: TGCGCCAGCAGACGAGGACAGGGGGCGGGCACTGAAGCTTTCTTT.